This T cell receptor beta chain stems from a study of blood T cell repertoires in COVID-19. Study-level information: The origin of the acute and convalescent COVID-19 samples was the United States, Italy and Spain. PBMCs, B-cell-depleted T cells, or T cells were the source of the cDNA or gDNA that made up the material.

As processed by the authors: Amplifying reference gene primers gave estimates of nucleated cell counts. Measured with immunoSEQ multiplex PCR; TCRdb has only the in-frame clones, and not every one. V, J and clone size are those of that table, while D and trimming were read from the DNA. The top ten clones hold under 5% of a sample with more than 60,000 clones, around 88% of them seen once. CDR1 is MNHEY and CDR2 is SVGEGT in the germline V gene. This CDR3 contains 16 residues. Trimming shortened V by 2 bases and J by 2 bases, and 13 bases separated the two germline ends. The sequence derives from an elderly woman with active or convalescent COVID-19. The specimen was peripheral blood. This chain joins TRBV6-2 or TRBV6-3 and TRBJ1-5; D call uncertain. CDR3 sequence reads: CASSYPRGERNQPQHF. The CDR3 bases are TGTGCCAGCAGTTACCCCCGGGGAGAGCGCAATCAGCCCCAGCATTTT.